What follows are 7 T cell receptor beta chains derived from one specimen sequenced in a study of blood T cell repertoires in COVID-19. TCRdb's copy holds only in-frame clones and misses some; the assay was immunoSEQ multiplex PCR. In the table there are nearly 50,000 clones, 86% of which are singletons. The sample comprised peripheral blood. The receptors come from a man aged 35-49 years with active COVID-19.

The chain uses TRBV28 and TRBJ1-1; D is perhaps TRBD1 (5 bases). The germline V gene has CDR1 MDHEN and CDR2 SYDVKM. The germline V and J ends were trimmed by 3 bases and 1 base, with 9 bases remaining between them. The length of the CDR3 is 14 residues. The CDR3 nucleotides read TGTGCCAGCAGTTTCGGGGGGGGGAACACTGAAGCTTTCTTT. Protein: CASSFGGGNTEAFF.

The CDR3 protein is CASAPRGNSVYGYTF. The CDR3 DNA follows: TGCGCCAGCGCCCCCCGGGGGAATAGTGTCTATGGCTACACCTTC. The chain combines TRBV5-1 with TRBJ1-2, with D possibly TRBD1 on 5 matching bases. This CDR3 is built from 15 residues. CDR1 is SGHRS, CDR2 YFSETQ, per germline. Between the trimmed V and J ends, which lost 7 bases and 4 bases, there was a span of 20 bases. The variable domain in full, completed from reference TRBV5-1 and TRBJ1-2, reads KAGVTQTPRYLIKTRGQQVTLSCSPISGHRSVSWYQQTPGQGLQFLFEYFSETQRNKGNFPGRFSGRQFSNSRSEMNVSTLELGDSALYLCASAPRGNSVYGYTFGSGTRLTVV.

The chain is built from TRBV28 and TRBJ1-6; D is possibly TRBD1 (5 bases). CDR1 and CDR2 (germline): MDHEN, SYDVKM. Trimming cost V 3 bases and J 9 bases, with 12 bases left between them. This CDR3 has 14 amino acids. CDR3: CASSLRRGGSPLHF. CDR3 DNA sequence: TGTGCCAGCAGTTTGAGAAGGGGAGGTTCACCCCTCCACTTT.

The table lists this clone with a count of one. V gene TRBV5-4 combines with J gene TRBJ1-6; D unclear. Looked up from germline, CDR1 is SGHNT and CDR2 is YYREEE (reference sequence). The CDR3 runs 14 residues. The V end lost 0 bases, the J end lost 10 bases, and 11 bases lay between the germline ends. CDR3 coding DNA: TGTGCCAGCAGCTTGGAGATAGCCCAATCACCCCTCCACTTT. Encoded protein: CASSLEIAQSPLHF.

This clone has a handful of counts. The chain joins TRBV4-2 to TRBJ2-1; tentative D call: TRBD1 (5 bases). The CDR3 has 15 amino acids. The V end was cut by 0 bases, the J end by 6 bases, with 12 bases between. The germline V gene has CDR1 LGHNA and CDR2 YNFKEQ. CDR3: CASSQDRAIINEQFF. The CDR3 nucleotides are TGTGCCAGCAGCCAAGACAGGGCCATTATCAATGAGCAGTTCTTC.

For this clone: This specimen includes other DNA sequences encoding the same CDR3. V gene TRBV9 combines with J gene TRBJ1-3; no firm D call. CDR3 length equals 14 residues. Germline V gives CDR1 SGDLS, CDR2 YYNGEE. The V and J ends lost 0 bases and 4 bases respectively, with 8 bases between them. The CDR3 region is CASSVVGGGNTIYF. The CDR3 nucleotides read TGTGCCAGCAGCGTAGTTGGAGGGGGAAACACCATATATTTT. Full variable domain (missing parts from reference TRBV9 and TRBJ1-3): DSGVTQTPKHLITATGQRVTLRCSPRSGDLSVYWYQQSLDQGLQFLIQYYNGEERAKGNILERFSAQQFPDLHSELNLSSLELGDSALYFCASSVVGGGNTIYFGEGSWLTVV.

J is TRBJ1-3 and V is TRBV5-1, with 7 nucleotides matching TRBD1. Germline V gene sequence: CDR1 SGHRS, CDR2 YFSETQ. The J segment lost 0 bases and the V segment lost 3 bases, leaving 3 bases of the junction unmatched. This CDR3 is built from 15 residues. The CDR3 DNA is TGCGCCAGCAGCTCACGGACAGGCTCTGGAAACACCATATATTTT. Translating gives CASSSRTGSGNTIYF.